This T cell receptor beta chain was captured in a study of human T cells and chemical hapten exposure. Study information: Variability of per-sample TCR yields stemmed mainly from small differences in pooled library volume.

Individual cDNA molecules each carried unique molecular identifiers attached by the library. One entry per CDR3 protein results from TCRdb running MiXCR on the RACE reads. The sample includes some 360,000 distinct CDR3 sequences, approximately 5.1% seen only once; the top ten take 2.5% to 3%. Germline V CDR1 and CDR2: SEHNR, FQNEAQ (reference sequence). Deletions cut 5 bases from V and 4 bases from J, with 17 bases between. The CDR3 consists of 15 residues. This clonotype was detected a few times. Time point defined: pre-sensitization, week 0. Treatment indicated: therapeutic diphenylcyclopropenone sensitization with weekly scalp DPC. Donors were 18 to 70-year-old alopecia patients suitable for DPC.

The genes are TRBV7-9 and TRBJ1-1; D is unresolved. Sequenced here: whole blood, sampled in connection with sensitization to the hapten diphenylcyclopropenone (DPC). The receptor comes from a woman between 50 and 59 years old with alopecia areata. Some clones in this sample may be carry-over from other donors' samples. CDR3 loop: CASSQDLLAGTEAFF. The DNA of the CDR3 is TGTGCCAGCAGCCAAGACCTCCTCGCGGGCACTGAAGCTTTCTTT. Filled out from reference TRBV7-9 and TRBJ1-1, the complete variable domain reads DTGVSQNPRHKITKRGQNVTFRCDPISEHNRLYWYRQTLGQGPEFLTYFQNEAQLEKSRLLSDRFSAERPKGSFSTLEIQRTEQGDSAMYLCASSQDLLAGTEAFFGQGTRLTVV.